This T cell receptor beta chain was recorded in a study of OX40 agonist ivuxolimab in advanced cancers. As for the study in general: One patient with hepatocellular carcinoma and two with cutaneous melanoma, three in all, had partial responses. General study points: Averaged across samples, CD8+ T cells carried more expanded clones than CD4+ did. At doses 0.1 to 3.0 mg/kg, CD4+ and CD8+ clones expanded.

Measured with immunoSEQ multiplex PCR; TCRdb has only the in-frame clones, and not every one. The data contain roughly 24,000 clones, more than 80% of them seen just once; the ten biggest clones take up 30% to 40%. A word on this clone: Its antigen remains unknown.

The V end lost 5 bases, the J end lost 2 bases, and 12 bases lay between the germline ends. CDR1 SEHNR and CDR2 FQNEAQ come from the germline V gene (reference sequence). The CDR3 consists of 14 residues. Material: CD4+ or CD8+ T cells sorted from blood, obtained in a trial of the OX40 agonist ivuxolimab. The TCR comes from an adult with an advanced solid tumor such as melanoma, head and neck, liver or kidney cancer. The chain combines TRBV7-9 with TRBJ1-2; D gene unclear. This CDR3 is CASSPVYGNYGYTF. The CDR3 DNA reads TGTGCCAGCAGCCCGGTATACGGGAACTATGGCTACACCTTC.